The sequence of this T cell receptor (beta chain) was determined in a study of blood T cell repertoires in COVID-19. CDR3 length: 15 residues. V lost 1 base to trimming and J lost 7 bases; unmatched junction nucleotides: 5. Germline V gives CDR1 SGHAT, CDR2 FQNNGV. Authors' analysis steps: Amplification of reference gene primers was used by the study to estimate nucleated cell counts. Generated by immunoSEQ multiplex PCR, the TCRdb table keeps only in-frame clones and is missing some. That table is the source of V, J and clone size, and D and trimming were worked out from the DNA. The data contain about 250,000 clones, about 87% of them singletons.

The rearrangement uses TRBV11-2 and TRBJ2-5, with 11 bases matching TRBD2. The origin of this receptor is a woman aged 25 to 39 with COVID-19, enrolled during active disease. The specimen sequenced was peripheral blood. CDR3 loop: CASSLGLAGGSTQYF. CDR3 nucleotide sequence: TGTGCCAGCAGCTTAGGTCTAGCGGGGGGTTCGACCCAGTACTTC.